A selection of T cell receptor beta chains follows, all from one sample in a study of cytomegalovirus exposure and HLA in healthy donors. The table came from immunoSEQ multiplex PCR; TCRdb's copy has only in-frame clones and leaves some out. The table records about 57,000 clones, roughly 84% of them present only once. The source material was PBMCs. The receptors originated from a man younger than 45 in good health and CMV-seronegative. Each CDR3 is given with its conserved first and last residue. D genes are given only for firm matches. Clone size is not always given. Where it is, it says once, few, many or a class for expanded clones.

j_call d_call cdr3_length v_call clone_size cdr3_nt cdr3_aa
TRBJ2-1 - 12 TRBV7-2 - TGTGCCAGCAGCTTAGGAGCGGTCGAGCAGTTCTTC CASSLGAVEQFF
TRBJ2-7 - 15 TRBV11-2 - TGTGCCAGCAGCTCTAGGGACTCGCCGGACTACGAGCAGTACTTC CASSSRDSPDYEQYF
TRBJ2-1 - 15 TRBV7-2 - TGTGCCAGCAGCTTAATTGGGACTCCTTCCAATGAGCAGTTCTTC CASSLIGTPSNEQFF
TRBJ2-7 - 13 TRBV5-4 - TGTGCCAGCAGCAAGGACGGGAACTACGAGCAGTACTTC CASSKDGNYEQYF
TRBJ2-1 - 18 TRBV9 - TGTGCCAGCAGCGTAGTCCCCGGCGCGGGGAGCTCCTACAATGAGCAGTTCTTC CASSVVPGAGSSYNEQFF
TRBJ2-7 - 12 TRBV9 - TGTGCCAGCAGCGACGGAGGGTACGAGCAGTACTTC CASSDGGYEQYF
TRBJ1-1 TRBD1 17 TRBV10-3 - TGTGCCACCTACCGTGGAGGGACAGGGGAGTTTCGAACTGAAGCTTTCTTT CATYRGGTGEFRTEAFF
TRBJ1-1 TRBD1 11 TRBV20-1 - TGCAGTGCTATGGCAGGGGGGTATGCTTTCTTT CSAMAGGYAFF
TRBJ1-1 - 13 TRBV10-1 - TGCGCCAGCAGCGGACAGCCGGGGACTGAAGCTTTCTTT CASSGQPGTEAFF
TRBJ1-2 TRBD1 14 TRBV6-6 - TGTGCCAGCTCCTCCGGGACAGGGTACTATGGCTACACCTTC CASSSGTGYYGYTF
TRBJ2-7 - 15 TRBV27 - TGTGCCAGCAGTTTACTGGGGGCGTTTTCCTACGAGCAGTACTTC CASSLLGAFSYEQYF
TRBJ2-2 - 15 TRBV5-6 - TGTGCCAGCAGCCGCGGAACGGGAAGCCCCGGGGAGCTGTTTTTT CASSRGTGSPGELFF
TRBJ2-6 - 15 TRBV19 - TGTGCCAGTAGTAGCAGGGCGGCTGGGGCCAACGTCCTGACTTTC CASSSRAAGANVLTF
TRBJ2-3 - 15 TRBV11-2 - TGTGCCAGCAGCCTGGAGGGGCCCAGCACAGATACGCAGTATTTT CASSLEGPSTDTQYF
TRBJ2-1 - 17 TRBV4-1 - TGCGCCAGCAGCCGTCCCGGGACTCGTCTCTCCTACAATGAGCAGTTCTTC CASSRPGTRLSYNEQFF
TRBJ1-2 TRBD1 15 TRBV27 - TGTGCCAGCAGTTTATCTGCAGGGGGGCTGGGAGGCTACACCTTC CASSLSAGGLGGYTF
TRBJ1-1 - 13 TRBV13 once TGTGCCAGCAGCTTATTGGGAGACACTGAAGCTTTCTTT CASSLLGDTEAFF
TRBJ2-7 - 15 TRBV6-5 - TGTGCCAGCAAGTTGGCACAGGGTCCGACCTACGAGCAGTACTTC CASKLAQGPTYEQYF
TRBJ2-5 - 13 TRBV6-5 - TGTGCCAGCAGTTACCCGGGTGGAGAGACCCAGTACTTC CASSYPGGETQYF
TRBJ2-3 - 13 TRBV7-2 - TGTGCCAGCAGCTCTTATTCTACAGATACGCAGTATTTT CASSSYSTDTQYF
TRBJ1-5 - 15 TRBV15 - TGTGCCACCAGCAGAGATGGGCAGTACGATCAGCCCCAGCATTTT CATSRDGQYDQPQHF
TRBJ2-7 TRBD1 18 TRBV19 - TGTGCCAGTAGTACCCAGGGGACAGGGGCCAAGCCCTCCTACGAGCAGTACTTC CASSTQGTGAKPSYEQYF
TRBJ1-3 TRBD1 15 TRBV18 - TGTGCCAGCTCACCGGGACAGGGCTCTGGAAACACCATATATTTT CASSPGQGSGNTIYF
TRBJ1-1 - 12 TRBV29-1 - TGCAGCGAGAAGGACTGGAACGGTGAAGCTTTCTTT CSEKDWNGEAFF
TRBJ2-7 TRBD2 14 TRBV30 few TGTGCCTGGAGTACGGGAGGCGGGGGCTACGAGCAGTACTTC CAWSTGGGGYEQYF
TRBJ1-5 - 14 TRBV10-3 - TGTGCCATCAGTGAGGCAGCGTCCAATCAGCCCCAGCATTTT CAISEAASNQPQHF
TRBJ1-1 TRBD1 17 TRBV11-2 - TGTGCCAGCAGCCCCGGACAGGGGGAGGGCGGGAACACTGAAGCTTTCTTT CASSPGQGEGGNTEAFF
TRBJ2-7 - 13 TRBV7-9 - TGTGCCAGCAGCTTAGTTTTCGCCGGGGATCAGTACTTC CASSLVFAGDQYF
TRBJ2-1 TRBD2 12 TRBV30 - TGTGCCTGGAGTAGCGGGAGGATAGAGCAGTTCTTC CAWSSGRIEQFF
TRBJ2-2 TRBD2 14 TRBV5-1 - TGCGCCAGCAGCCTGGGAGGGATCACCGGGGAGCTGTTTTTT CASSLGGITGELFF
TRBJ2-7 - 11 TRBV7-2 - TGTGCCAGCAGCTTGGCAGTCGAGCAGTACTTC CASSLAVEQYF
TRBJ2-7 - 14 TRBV5-1 - TGCGCCAGCAGCTTAAGTGGCAGGTCCTACGAGCAGTACTTC CASSLSGRSYEQYF
TRBJ1-1 TRBD1 15 TRBV5-4 - TGTGCCAGCAGCTCGGACAGGGTAAAGAACACTGAAGCTTTCTTT CASSSDRVKNTEAFF
TRBJ1-5 - 13 TRBV7-2 - TGTGCCAGCAGCCCGTTTTCGGATCAGCCCCAGCATTTT CASSPFSDQPQHF
TRBJ2-7 - 16 TRBV4-3 - TGCGCCAGCAGCCAAGACTTTGGAGGGGGCGGGTACGAGCAGTACTTC CASSQDFGGGGYEQYF
TRBJ2-1 TRBD2 15 TRBV6-6 - TGTGCCAGCAGTTACTCTAGCGGGGGTTACAATGAGCAGTTCTTC CASSYSSGGYNEQFF
TRBJ1-1 - 16 TRBV5-6 - TGTGCCAGCAGCCTGACCGACAGCTCCTGGAACACTGAAGCTTTCTTT CASSLTDSSWNTEAFF
TRBJ2-2 - 15 TRBV10-3 - TGTGCCATCAGTGGGGGGGGCGCGAACACCGGGGAGCTGTTTTTT CAISGGGANTGELFF
TRBJ1-3 - 16 TRBV15 - TGTGCCACCAGCGAGGAAGGAGCGGGCTCTGGAAACACCATATATTTT CATSEEGAGSGNTIYF
TRBJ1-1 - 15 TRBV7-6 once TGTGCCAGCAGTACCGGGGCAGGGGCGAACACTGAAGCTTTCTTT CASSTGAGANTEAFF
TRBJ1-1 TRBD1 17 TRBV11-1 few TGTGCCAGCAGCTTAGCCGGGACAGGGGCCTTTGGCACTGAAGCTTTCTTT CASSLAGTGAFGTEAFF
TRBJ1-3 TRBD1 17 TRBV5-3 - TGTGCCAGAAGCTCTCAACAGGGGGAGTCGTCTGGAAACACCATATATTTT CARSSQQGESSGNTIYF
TRBJ1-5 - 14 TRBV4-3 few TGCGCCAGCAGCCAACAGGGAGGGGTTCAGCCCCAGCATTTT CASSQQGGVQPQHF
TRBJ2-3 - 12 TRBV6-1 - TGTGCCAGCAGTGAAGACAGGAGAACGCAGTATTTT CASSEDRRTQYF
TRBJ2-2 TRBD1 16 TRBV7-2 - TGTGCCAGCACCCGCCGACAGGGATCGAACACCGGGGAGCTGTTTTTT CASTRRQGSNTGELFF
TRBJ2-3 - 14 TRBV7-2 - TGTGCCAGCAGCGCACTGACTCGGTCGGATCCGCAGTATTTT CASSALTRSDPQYF
TRBJ1-2 - 15 TRBV4-1 - TGCGCCAGCAGCCTCCAAGGGTCAGGGAGGTGGGACTACACCTTC CASSLQGSGRWDYTF
TRBJ2-7 TRBD1 15 TRBV5-1 - TGCGCCAGCAGCCTTGGACAGGGCTTCTCCTACGAGCAGTACTTC CASSLGQGFSYEQYF
TRBJ2-5 TRBD1 14 TRBV4-1 medium-sized TGCGCCAGCAGCCAGTGGACAGGCCAAGAGACCCAGTACTTC CASSQWTGQETQYF
TRBJ1-1 - 15 TRBV4-3 - TGCGCCAGCAGCCAAGCCCGCAGGGCGAACACTGAAGCTTTCTTT CASSQARRANTEAFF
TRBJ1-2 - 16 TRBV7-2 - TGTGCCAGCAGCTTACAAGGGGGACCCGGGGCCTATGGCTACACCTTC CASSLQGGPGAYGYTF
TRBJ2-7 TRBD2 16 TRBV6-1 few TGTGCCAGCAGTGAAGGGGCGGGAGGGCCTGTGTACGAGCAGTACTTC CASSEGAGGPVYEQYF
TRBJ1-3 - 15 TRBV6-5 - TGTGCCAGCAGTGCAGACAGGAACTCTGGAAACACCATATATTTT CASSADRNSGNTIYF
TRBJ1-2 - 12 TRBV6-5 few TGTGCCAGCAGTGAAGGGGGCTATGGCTACACCTTC CASSEGGYGYTF
TRBJ2-1 TRBD1 12 TRBV11-3 - TGTGCCAGCAGTCTCTCAGGGGGCGGCTCGGTCTTC CASSLSGGGSVF
TRBJ1-1 - 12 TRBV2 - TGTGCCAGCAAAGCCCAGAACACTGAAGCTTTCTTT CASKAQNTEAFF
TRBJ2-2 TRBD1 17 TRBV7-9 - TGTTCCAGCAACATGAATCCGGGACAGGTAGAAACCGGGGAGCTGTTTTTT CSSNMNPGQVETGELFF
TRBJ1-6 - 16 TRBV5-6 once TGTGCCAGCAGCCATGACGGGGGGCTCCCGAATTCACCCCTCCACTTT CASSHDGGLPNSPLHF